The rows below give T cell receptor beta chains drawn from one sample of a study of shared clonotypes between healthy human individuals. Clones were read by immunoSEQ multiplex PCR, and TCRdb kept only the in-frame ones, dropping some. The table has over a million clones, roughly 96% seen once. Material for sequencing was naive CD4+ T cells sorted from blood. The receptors were gathered from a man aged 25 to 45 in good health. The CDR3 runs from the conserved cysteine through the conserved F or W. The order of the fields is D gene, V gene, clone size, J gene, CDR3 DNA, CDR3 protein. A D gene is named only where the DNA matches it firmly. Rows give clone size only sometimes, using once, few, many, or a class for an expanded clone.

>-|TRBV5-1|-|TRBJ2-7
TGCGCCAGCAGCTTGGACCCGACAGGAGGGGGTTACGAGCAGTACTTC
CASSLDPTGGGYEQYF
>TRBD2|TRBV27|-|TRBJ2-3
TGTGCCAGCAGCCGGGTTCGTCTAGCGGCCACAGATACGCAGTATTTT
CASSRVRLAATDTQYF
>-|TRBV12-2|-|TRBJ2-2
TGTGCAAGTCGCTTAAACAGCGGGAGGCCAACCGGGGAGCTGTTTTTT
CASRLNSGRPTGELFF
>TRBD1|TRBV6-6|-|TRBJ1-4
TGTGCCAGCAGTCACTCCGGGACAGATGAAAAACTGTTTTTT
CASSHSGTDEKLFF
>TRBD1|TRBV10-3|-|TRBJ1-4
TGTGCCATCAGTGAGCCGCGACAGGGGACAGATAGAGAAAAACTGTTTTTT
CAISEPRQGTDREKLFF
>TRBD1|TRBV6-1|once|TRBJ1-1
TGTGCCAGCAGTACGGGACAGCCTAACACTGAAGCTTTCTTT
CASSTGQPNTEAFF
>-|TRBV5-1|-|TRBJ1-1
TGCGCCAGCAGCTTGGCCCCGAACACTGAAGCTTTCTTT
CASSLAPNTEAFF
>-|TRBV5-1|-|TRBJ2-3
TGCGCCAGCAGCTTGGACGGCACACGAGCAGATACGCAGTATTTT
CASSLDGTRADTQYF
>-|TRBV6-5|once|TRBJ2-2
TGTGCCAGCAGCAGGTGGAGGACCGGGGAGCTGTTTTTT
CASSRWRTGELFF
>-|TRBV5-1|-|TRBJ1-1
TGCGCCAGCAGCTTGGAGGACCGCATCCTCCCTGAAGCTTTCTTT
CASSLEDRILPEAFF
>-|TRBV20-1|-|TRBJ2-5
TGCAGTGCTCGCAAAGAGACCCAGTACTTC
CSARKETQYF
>TRBD1|TRBV30|once|TRBJ2-7
TGTGCCTGGACCCCGATGGGGACAGAATCCTACGAGCAGTACTTC
CAWTPMGTESYEQYF
>-|TRBV28|-|TRBJ2-3
TGTGCCAGCAGTCTCCCCGGTTGGAAGCGGGATACGCAGTATTTT
CASSLPGWKRDTQYF
>TRBD2|TRBV7-8|-|TRBJ2-5
TGTGCCAGCAGGAGGCGGGAGGGCCAGGAGACCCAGTACTTC
CASRRREGQETQYF
>TRBD2|TRBV7-6|-|TRBJ2-1
TGTGCCAGCAGCTTAGGGACTAGCGGAGGTGCCCATGAGCAGTTCTTC
CASSLGTSGGAHEQFF
>TRBD2|TRBV5-4|-|TRBJ2-2
TGTGCCAGCAGCTTGTTGCCCGTCGGGGGGACCGGGGAGCTGTTTTTT
CASSLLPVGGTGELFF
>TRBD1|TRBV19|-|TRBJ1-5
TGTGCCACTAGAGACAGGGTAGTCAGTCAGCCCCAGCATTTT
CATRDRVVSQPQHF
>TRBD1|TRBV5-5|once|TRBJ1-5
TGTGCCAGCAGCTTCGCAGGGGGGGATCAGCCCCAGCATTTT
CASSFAGGDQPQHF
>TRBD2|TRBV4-1|-|TRBJ2-1
TGCGCCAGCAGCCAAGATCCCGGGAGGGCCTCCTACAATGAGCAGTTCTTC
CASSQDPGRASYNEQFF
>-|TRBV5-1|-|TRBJ2-7
TGCGCCAGCAGCTTCGGGACGCTCTCCTACGAGCAGTACTTC
CASSFGTLSYEQYF
>-|TRBV7-8|-|TRBJ1-5
TGTGCCAGCAGCTTAGGGTCGGGGAACAATCAGCCCCAGCATTTT
CASSLGSGNNQPQHF
>-|TRBV7-9|-|TRBJ2-1
TGTGCCAGCATGGGGGGACCCAATGAGCAGTTCTTC
CASMGGPNEQFF
>-|TRBV5-4|-|TRBJ2-7
TGTGCCAGCAGCCCTCCCGGAAAACACGAGCAGTACTTC
CASSPPGKHEQYF
>-|TRBV6-1|-|TRBJ2-6
TGTGCCAGCAGTGAAGTGGTCGGGACAACTGGGGCCAACGTCCTGACTTTC
CASSEVVGTTGANVLTF
>-|TRBV18|-|TRBJ2-3
TGTGCCAGCTCAGACCTCGCGGTAGGACTAACAGATACGCAGTATTTT
CASSDLAVGLTDTQYF
>-|TRBV11-2|-|TRBJ2-4
TGTGCCAGCAGCTTAGATCTTATTGAAAACATTCAGTACTTC
CASSLDLIENIQYF
>-|TRBV5-1|-|TRBJ2-3
TGCGCCAGCAGGGGGCTGCTCGGGACCACAGATACGCAGTATTTT
CASRGLLGTTDTQYF
>-|TRBV7-3|-|TRBJ1-4
TGTGCCACCTCAAGGGGGGCTAATGAAAAACTGTTTTTT
CATSRGANEKLFF
>TRBD2|TRBV28|-|TRBJ2-1
TGTGCCAGCAGTTCGACTAGCGTCAAGCAGTTCTTC
CASSSTSVKQFF
>-|TRBV2|once|TRBJ1-5
TGTGCCAGCAGCCCTAGGGGGGGGAATCAGCCCCAGCATTTT
CASSPRGGNQPQHF
>TRBD1|TRBV5-6|once|TRBJ2-7
TGTGCCAGCAGCTTGAGGGGGCGGAGTAACTCCTACGAGCAGTACTTC
CASSLRGRSNSYEQYF
>TRBD2|TRBV5-1|once|TRBJ2-7
TGCGCCAGCAGCCCCCAAGCGGGAGCTTTCGAGCAGTACTTC
CASSPQAGAFEQYF
>TRBD2|TRBV7-2|-|TRBJ2-1
TGTGCCAGCAGACCGCCGGGACTAGCGGGAGTTGCCAATGAGCAGTTCTTC
CASRPPGLAGVANEQFF
>TRBD1|TRBV28|-|TRBJ1-2
TGTGCCAGCAGGACAGGGGTCCTAGGCGGCTACACCTTC
CASRTGVLGGYTF
>TRBD2|TRBV11-2|-|TRBJ2-7
TGTGCCAGCAGCAAGCTAGCGGGGAGATACGAGCAGTACTTC
CASSKLAGRYEQYF
>-|TRBV7-2|once|TRBJ2-5
TGTGCCAGCAGCTTATCTGCGGGGCACCCCTCTGGAGAGACCCAGTACTTC
CASSLSAGHPSGETQYF
>-|TRBV19|-|TRBJ2-2
TGTGCCAGTAGTATCGTGGGGACCCCGGGGAGCACCGGGGAGCTGTTTTTT
CASSIVGTPGSTGELFF
>-|TRBV7-9|-|TRBJ2-3
TGTGCCAGCAGCCGAGACGATACGCAGTATTTT
CASSRDDTQYF
>TRBD1|TRBV2|-|TRBJ2-1
TGTGCCAGCATTAAGGACAGGGACAATGAGCAGTTCTTC
CASIKDRDNEQFF
>-|TRBV5-1|-|TRBJ1-5
TGCGCCAGCAGCTTGGGGGGTGCGGATCAGCCCCAGCATTTT
CASSLGGADQPQHF
>-|TRBV30|-|TRBJ1-5
TGTGCCTGGAGTGCGGGATTCGGGAATCAGCCCCAGCATTTT
CAWSAGFGNQPQHF